One and the same sample provided the 27 T cell receptor beta chains below, sequenced in a study of regulatory T cells in long-lasting Graves disease (dated by TCRdb to the early 2020s). The time point label for this specimen denotes: newly diagnosed GD, antithyroid drugs for less than 3 months. For both TCR sequencing and RNA sequencing, RNA was extracted from PBMCs using TRIzol. The library was built by means of multiplex PCR. The sequencer was an Illumina HiSeq 4000. To build TCR beta libraries, CDR3 regions were amplified by Arm-PCR using iRepertoire HTBI primers. TCRdb passed the public sequencing reads through fastp at Q25 and MiXCR, retaining productive beta sequences. Rows matching on CDR3 protein sequence are summarized as one entry with the most common DNA and genes. The sample table records about 500,000 distinct CDR3 sequences; around 12% of these occur just once. 8% to 10% of the sample is taken by the ten largest.

The sample was also linked to a second study, of T cells in Graves' hyperthyroidism and ophthalmopathy.

The material was peripheral blood mononuclear cells (PBMCs), obtained at new diagnosis, from a patient treated with antithyroid drugs. All receptors derive from a woman aged 30 to 39 with Graves disease. Donor details come from another sample of the same person, matched by shared clones.

This chain links TRBV3-1 with TRBJ1-2; D is ambiguous. This CDR3 has 15 residues. V gave up 1 base and J gave up 2 bases, with 11 bases separating them. Germline assignment: CDR1 LGHDT and CDR2 YNNKEL (reference sequence). The CDR3, as DNA: TGTGCCAGCAGCCAAGGGATCCGGAGGAACTATGGCTACACCTTC. Its translation: CASSQGIRRNYGYTF. The variable domain in full, with the rest retrieved from reference TRBV3-1 and TRBJ1-2, is DTAVSQTPKYLVTQMGNDKSIKCEQNLGHDTMYWYKQDSKKFLKIMFSYNNKELIINETVPNRFSPKSPDKAHLNLHINSLELGDSAVYFCASSQGIRRNYGYTFGSGTRLTVV.

This clonotype was counted many times. The chain has TRBV18 and TRBJ2-2, with no clear D. Per the germline V gene, CDR1 is KGHSH and CDR2 is LQKENI. Deletions cut 3 bases from V and 3 bases from J, with 5 bases between. This CDR3 region has 13 residues. The CDR3 spells CASSPRDTGELFF. The CDR3 DNA follows: TGTGCCAGCTCACCCCGAGACACCGGGGAGCTGTTTTTT. Looking up the rest from reference TRBV18 and TRBJ2-2 gives the full variable domain: NAGVMQNPRHLVRRRGQEARLRCSPMKGHSHVYWYRQLPEEGLKFMVYLQKENIIDESGMPKERFSAEFPKEGPSILRIQQVVRGDSAAYFCASSPRDTGELFFGEGSRLTVL.

This clonotype was picked up many times. V and J are TRBV7-9 and TRBJ2-7, with TRBD1 matching 7 bases. Germline values: CDR1 SEHNR, CDR2 FQNEAQ (reference sequence). The V gene end was trimmed by 2 bases and the J gene end by 5 bases; junction bases not matched to a gene: 6. The CDR3 runs to 14 residues. The CDR3 DNA sequence: TGTGCCAGCAGCTTATTCGGGACAGTCCACGAGCAGTACTTC. Translated: CASSLFGTVHEQYF.

This chain joins TRBV6-2 or TRBV6-3 and TRBJ2-7, with 7 bases that match TRBD1. The germline V gene has CDR1 MNHEY and CDR2 SVGEGT. This CDR3 has 13 residues. Losses at the gene ends were 6 bases for V and 7 bases for J; bases not matched to a gene: 9. The CDR3 nucleotides read TGTGCCAGCAGGGTGACAGGGATGCGAGAGCAGTACTTC. It codes for CASRVTGMREQYF.

This clonotype was detected ten times or more. This CDR3 reads CASSLTVTGELFF. In nucleotides, the CDR3 is TGTGCCAGCAGTTTGACGGTTACGGGGGAGCTGTTTTTT. The chain employs TRBV11-1 and TRBJ2-2, with unresolved D. This CDR3 spans 13 amino acids. V lost 6 bases to trimming and J lost 8 bases, with 13 bases between them. Per germline, CDR1 SGHAT and CDR2 FQDESV (reference sequence). Drawing the rest from reference TRBV11-1 and TRBJ2-2, the complete variable domain is EAEVAQSPRYKITEKSQAVAFWCDPISGHATLYWYRQILGQGPELLVQFQDESVVDDSQLPKDRFSAERLKGVDSTLKIQPAELGDSAMYLCASSLTVTGELFFGEGSRLTVL.

This clonotype was recorded a few times. The chain recombines TRBV20-1 with TRBJ2-7; 11 positions agree with TRBD2. The trim removed 4 bases at V and 2 bases at J, leaving 16 bases unmatched. The CDR3 length is 18 residues. Per the germline V gene, CDR1 is DFQATT and CDR2 is SNEGSKA (reference sequence). In DNA, the CDR3 is TGCAGTGCTATGGGACTAGCGGCGCGGGCCCACCCCGCCTACGAGCAGTACTTC. This sequence encodes CSAMGLAARAHPAYEQYF.

This clonotype was picked up many times. The V call is TRBV9, the J call TRBJ2-2, with a weak D call TRBD1 (5 bases). Germline lookup yields CDR1 SGDLS and CDR2 YYNGEE. The CDR3 runs to 17 residues. V lost 7 bases and J 0 bases, leaving 19 bases between the germline ends. In DNA, the CDR3 is TGTGCCAGCGGGGCGGTGCGGCCCTGGGCGAACACCGGGGAGCTGTTTTTT. Translating gives CASGAVRPWANTGELFF. The entire variable domain, with the rest obtained from reference TRBV9 and TRBJ2-2, is as follows: DSGVTQTPKHLITATGQRVTLRCSPRSGDLSVYWYQQSLDQGLQFLIQYYNGEERAKGNILERFSAQQFPDLHSELNLSSLELGDSALYFCASGAVRPWANTGELFFGEGSRLTVL.

V and J are TRBV15 and TRBJ2-3, with 8 bases aligning to TRBD1. This CDR3 has 14 residues. Germline CDR1 and CDR2: LNHNV and YYDKDF (reference sequence). J gave up 4 bases and V 3 bases, and 3 bases lay outside the gene matches. CDR3 DNA sequence: TGTGCCACCAGCAGGGACAGGGTCCCAGATACGCAGTATTTT. This codes for CATSRDRVPDTQYF.

This clonotype was observed at least ten times. The chain combines TRBV9 with TRBJ2-5; either TRBD1 or TRBD2 may supply D (5 bases each). Germline values: CDR1 SGDLS, CDR2 YYNGEE. Deletions cut 3 bases from V and 4 bases from J, with 16 bases between. The length of the CDR3 is 15 residues. The CDR3 spells CASSGDLGTGETQYF. Here the CDR3 DNA reads TGTGCCAGCAGCGGGGATCTTGGGACGGGAGAGACCCAGTACTTC.

V usage is TRBV20-1 and J usage is TRBJ2-1; 12 nucleotides agree with TRBD2. This CDR3 has 16 residues. Trimming removed 2 bases from V and 9 bases from J; junction bases left unmatched: 11. CDR1 is DFQATT and CDR2 is SNEGSKA in the germline V gene (reference sequence). CDR3 protein: CSARSASGRAPSEQFF. CDR3 nucleotides: TGCAGTGCTAGATCGGCTAGCGGGAGGGCCCCCAGTGAGCAGTTCTTC.

This clonotype has at least ten counts. V is TRBV2 and J is TRBJ2-1, with D perhaps matching TRBD2 (5 bases). Trimming removed 1 base from V and 5 bases from J, with 6 bases in between. Germline V lookup: CDR1 SNHLY, CDR2 FYNNEI. There are 13 residues in the CDR3. The CDR3 nucleotides are TGTGCCAGCAGTGAAGACGGGAACAATGAGCAGTTCTTC. It translates to CASSEDGNNEQFF.

This clonotype was observed at least ten times. This chain joins TRBV19 and TRBJ2-1; weak D call: TRBD2 (7 bases). The CDR3 consists of 14 residues. The germline V and J ends were trimmed by 3 bases and 7 bases, with 13 bases remaining between them. In germline, CDR1 is LNHDA, CDR2 SQIVND (reference sequence). The CDR3 loop reads CASSIGGRGNEQFF. In nucleotides, the CDR3 is TGTGCCAGTAGTATTGGTGGGAGGGGGAATGAGCAGTTCTTC.

This clonotype was picked up a small number of times. J is TRBJ2-3 and V is TRBV27, with 7 bases identical to TRBD1. The CDR3 extends over 15 amino acids. From germline, CDR1 is MNHEY and CDR2 SMNVEV (reference sequence). Germline trimming cut 6 bases from V and 2 bases from J; bases unmatched to any gene: 8. The CDR3 is CASSWDRTTTDTQYF. CDR3 DNA sequence: TGTGCCAGCAGCTGGGACAGAACTACCACAGATACGCAGTATTTT.

The chain has TRBV18 and TRBJ1-1, with 7 bases fitting TRBD1. V was pared by 2 bases and J by 5 bases, with 8 bases of the junction left unmatched. Germline V gives CDR1 KGHSH, CDR2 LQKENI. This CDR3 contains 15 residues. In nucleotides, the CDR3 is TGTGCCAGCTCACCATGGGCAGGGGGTGAGACTGAAGCTTTCTTT. It is translated as CASSPWAGGETEAFF.

This clonotype appeared many times. Relative to the germline gene, one junction end is altered; a read error may explain this. V usage is TRBV2 and J usage is TRBJ1-1, with TRBD1 as a possible D gene (5 bases). CDR1 is SNHLY and CDR2 is FYNNEI in the germline V gene. The CDR3 sequence is 12 residues long. The CDR3 DNA reads as TGTGCCAGCAGGGAAATATTGACAGTATCAGAATTT. Amino acids: CASREILTVSEF.

This clonotype was counted ten times or more. This chain links TRBV10-3 with TRBJ2-3; TRBD2 aligns across 13 bases. The germline V gene encodes CDR1 ENHRY and CDR2 SYGVKD. The CDR3 sequence is 15 residues long. J gave up 6 bases and V 5 bases, and 5 bases lay outside the gene matches. CDR3 coding DNA: TGTGCCATCAGTACTAGCGGGAGGGCCGCCGATACGCAGTATTTT. Translated: CAISTSGRAADTQYF.

This clonotype has a count of ten or more. The chain recombines TRBV4-1 with TRBJ2-5, with D perhaps matching TRBD1 or TRBD2 (6 bases each). Germline V gives CDR1 MGHRA, CDR2 YSYEKL. The CDR3 is 15 residues long. Trimming left V 0 bases short and J 4 bases short, with 12 bases between. In DNA, the CDR3 is TGCGCCAGCAGCCAAGATCCGGGGGCGGGAGAGACCCAGTACTTC. The encoded protein is CASSQDPGAGETQYF.

This clonotype was seen repeatedly, ten times or more. The rearrangement uses TRBV28 and TRBJ2-7; D remains ambiguous. CDR1 and CDR2 from the germline V gene are MDHEN and SYDVKM. The CDR3 runs 12 residues. The V end lost 4 bases, the J end lost 8 bases, and 12 bases lay between the germline ends. CDR3 bases: TGTGCCAGCAGTTCATCCATTGCGCAGCAGTACTTC. The encoded protein is CASSSSIAQQYF.

This clonotype was recorded a few times. The J gene is TRBJ2-7, the V gene TRBV6-5; 10 bases map to TRBD2. CDR1 is MNHEY, CDR2 SVGAGI, per germline. V dropped 6 bases and J dropped 3; count of bases not matched to a gene: 8. The CDR3 loop spans 15 amino acids. CDR3 bases: TGTGCCAGCAGGTTACTAGCGGGGTACCTCTACGAGCAGTACTTC. Protein product: CASRLLAGYLYEQYF.

This clonotype was found a few times. The rearrangement joins TRBV29-1 to TRBJ2-7, with a weak D call TRBD2 (7 bases). CDR1 is SQVTM and CDR2 is ANQGSEA in the germline V gene. The CDR3 runs to 15 residues. V was cut by 7 bases and J by 0 bases, with 19 bases left in between. The CDR3 sequence: CSATSDRFNSYEQYF. The CDR3 DNA reads as TGCAGCGCCACTAGCGACAGGTTCAACTCCTACGAGCAGTACTTC.

This clonotype was observed at least ten times. The chain uses TRBV18 and TRBJ2-7; D call uncertain. Germline V gives CDR1 KGHSH, CDR2 LQKENI. V was clipped by 3 bases and J by 2 bases, with 11 bases between them. The CDR3 has 14 amino acids. The DNA for the CDR3 is TGTGCCAGCTCACCTGGCCGCGGTCCCTACGAGCAGTACTTC. Its protein product is CASSPGRGPYEQYF.

This CDR3 is CASSQYSGAGPGEGTQYF. In nucleotides, the CDR3 is TGTGCCAGCAGCCAATATTCAGGGGCCGGGCCGGGGGAAGGGACCCAGTACTTC. The rearrangement links TRBV3-1 to TRBJ2-5; D may correspond to TRBD1 or TRBD2 (6 bases each). V lost 2 bases, J lost 7 bases, and 26 bases lay in between. The germline CDR1 and CDR2 sequences are LGHDT and YNNKEL (reference sequence). CDR3 size: 18 residues.

In this sample, this clonotype turned up many times. The CDR3 region has the DNA TGTGCCAGCAGCAAACGACGGTCCTACAATGAGCAGTTCTTC. Its protein product is CASSKRRSYNEQFF. The V call is TRBV7-8, the J call TRBJ2-1; D not resolved. The V end was cut by 5 bases, the J end by 1 base, with 9 bases between. Germline CDR1 SGHVS, CDR2 FQNEAQ. This CDR3 has 14 residues.

V and J are TRBV24-1 and TRBJ2-2; no clear D gene. This CDR3 contains 14 residues. The V end lost 4 bases, the J end lost 3 bases, and 8 bases lay between the germline ends. CDR1 is KGHDR and CDR2 is SFDVKD in the germline V gene. The CDR3 protein is CATSDPLDTGELFF. The CDR3 nucleotides are TGTGCCACCAGTGACCCCCTAGACACCGGGGAGCTGTTTTTT.

This clonotype was found many times. The gene calls are TRBV20-1 and TRBJ2-5, with D perhaps TRBD2 (5 bases). Trimming took 5 bases from V and 5 from J, leaving 30 bases between them. This CDR3 is built from 18 residues. Germline CDR1 reads DFQATT; CDR2 reads SNEGSKA (reference sequence). Written as DNA, the CDR3 is TGCAGTGCTGGCAAACCTAGTTATCGCGGAGGATTGCGCGAGACCCAGTACTTC. Its translation is CSAGKPSYRGGLRETQYF.

This clonotype was detected ten times or more. The chain recombines TRBV6-5 with TRBJ2-7; no clear D gene. Germline V lookup: CDR1 MNHEY, CDR2 SVGAGI. This CDR3 has 14 amino acids. The ends were cut back, 0 bases at V and 2 bases at J, with 8 bases in the middle. The CDR3 loop is CASSYSNGPYEQYF. The CDR3 DNA follows: TGTGCCAGCAGTTACTCGAACGGTCCCTACGAGCAGTACTTC.

This clonotype came up many times. The chain combines TRBV2 with TRBJ2-2, with a possible D match to TRBD2 (6 bases). There are 14 residues in the CDR3. The germline gives CDR1 SNHLY, CDR2 FYNNEI. Trimming shortened V by 6 bases and J by 5 bases, and 13 bases separated the two germline ends. In DNA form, the CDR3 reads TGTGCCAGCAGCGCCACGGGAGTTACCGGGGAGCTGTTTTTT. As protein: CASSATGVTGELFF.